Below, 23 T cell receptor beta chains from the same sample are listed, as sequenced in a study of blood T cell repertoires in COVID-19. Generated by immunoSEQ multiplex PCR, the TCRdb table keeps only in-frame clones and is missing some. The table records about 130,000 clones, approximately 90% of them present only once. Specimen: peripheral blood. These receptors were taken from a woman aged 80 or older with acute or convalescent COVID-19.

The rearrangement links TRBV7-8 to TRBJ1-5; the D gene is possibly TRBD1 (5 bases). There are 15 residues in the CDR3. Germline CDR1 SGHVS, CDR2 FQNEAQ. Trimming shortened V by 2 bases and J by 6 bases, and 14 bases separated the two germline ends. CDR3 bases: TGTGCCAGCAGCTTAAGCAGGGTAAACGGTCAGCCCCAGCATTTT. It translates to CASSLSRVNGQPQHF.

The chain combines TRBV5-1 with TRBJ1-3; D gene ambiguous. V lost 0 bases and J 4 bases, leaving 11 bases between the germline ends. The CDR3 runs 15 residues. CDR1 is SGHRS and CDR2 is YFSETQ in the germline V gene. As DNA, the CDR3 is TGCGCCAGCAGCTTGGAGGCAGTAGCCGGAAACACCATATATTTT. This encodes CASSLEAVAGNTIYF.

This chain links TRBV19 with TRBJ2-5; 8 bases match TRBD1. Looked up from germline, CDR1 is LNHDA and CDR2 is SQIVND (reference sequence). V gave up 6 bases and J gave up 2 bases; unmatched junction bases: 8. The CDR3 extends over 15 amino acids. Here the CDR3 DNA reads TGTGCCAGTAGGTTGCGGACAGGGTATCAAGAGACCCAGTACTTC. This encodes CASRLRTGYQETQYF.

The V and J genes are TRBV7-9 and TRBJ2-5; unclear D gene. Germline-derived CDR1 and CDR2 are SEHNR and FQNEAQ (reference sequence). The CDR3 sequence is 13 residues long. V lost 2 bases and J lost 6, with 10 bases in between. CDR3 coding DNA: TGTGCCAGCAGCTTACTGGGCGCGAAGACCCAGTACTTC. Translation: CASSLLGAKTQYF.

The V and J genes are TRBV7-6 and TRBJ1-3; the D gene is possibly TRBD1 (5 bases). V was trimmed by 1 base and J by 4 bases, leaving 11 bases between them. Per germline, CDR1 SGHVS and CDR2 FNYEAQ. The CDR3 covers 15 residues. The CDR3 DNA reads as TGTGCCAGCAGCTTAGGGGGACTACGGGGAAACACCATATATTTT. This gives the protein CASSLGGLRGNTIYF.

V and J are TRBV4-2 and TRBJ2-3, with TRBD2 matching over 8 bases. This CDR3 is built from 16 residues. Per the germline V gene, CDR1 is LGHNA and CDR2 is YNFKEQ. After removal of 1 base from V and 4 bases from J, the junction contained 7 bases not matched to a gene. The DNA of the CDR3 is TGTGCCAGCAGCCAAGCTCGGAGCGGGGGTTCAGATACGCAGTATTTT. Amino acid sequence: CASSQARSGGSDTQYF.

The J gene is TRBJ1-2, the V gene TRBV18; D perhaps matches TRBD1 (5 bases). Looked up from germline, CDR1 is KGHSH and CDR2 is LQKENI. The CDR3 runs to 14 residues. V lost 6 bases, J lost 0 bases, and 11 bases lay in between. The DNA for the CDR3 is TGTGCCAGCTCCCCGGGGGGAACTAACTATGGCTACACCTTC. Encoded protein: CASSPGGTNYGYTF.

The chain has TRBV4-2 and TRBJ2-2, with a possible D match to TRBD1 (6 bases). V was shortened by 1 base and J by 4 bases, with 13 bases between the two germline ends. Germline V gene lookup returns CDR1 LGHNA and CDR2 YNFKEQ. This CDR3 comprises 16 residues. CDR3 residues: CASSQVGHGPTGELFF. DNA of the CDR3: TGTGCCAGCAGCCAAGTGGGACACGGGCCCACCGGGGAGCTGTTTTTT.

The CDR3 is CATGGTEPLEQYF. CDR3 DNA: TGTGCCACCGGCGGGACAGAACCTTTAGAGCAGTACTTC. The chain is built from TRBV10-3 and TRBJ2-7; D perhaps matches TRBD1 (7 bases). This CDR3 comprises 13 residues. Trimming left V 10 bases short and J 7 bases short, with 20 bases between. Germline V gene lookup returns CDR1 ENHRY and CDR2 SYGVKD.

This chain uses TRBV5-1 with TRBJ2-7, with D perhaps matching TRBD1 (5 bases). Trimming took 5 bases from V and 3 from J, leaving 15 bases between them. Germline CDR1 is SGHRS and CDR2 is YFSETQ. The CDR3 contains 14 residues. The CDR3 DNA reads TGCGCCAGCAGGGCCCAGGGTGTCGGCTACGAGCAGTACTTC. As protein: CASRAQGVGYEQYF.

V gene TRBV27 combines with J gene TRBJ2-2; possible D gene TRBD2, 6 bases. Trimming removed 7 bases at V and 5 bases at J, with 14 bases between. There are 14 residues in the CDR3. Per germline, CDR1 MNHEY and CDR2 SMNVEV (reference sequence). CDR3 DNA sequence: TGTGCCAGCAACCAGGGAGGAATGACCGGGGAGCTGTTTTTT. Its protein product is CASNQGGMTGELFF.

The gene calls are TRBV13 and TRBJ1-4, with D perhaps TRBD1 (6 bases). This CDR3 region has 14 residues. The germline V and J ends were trimmed by 5 bases and 5 bases, with 12 bases remaining between them. In germline, CDR1 is PRHDT, CDR2 FYEKMQ (reference sequence). This CDR3 reads CASSKRTDNEKLFF. DNA for the CDR3: TGTGCCAGCAGCAAACGGACAGACAATGAAAAACTGTTTTTT.

The chain is built from TRBV10-3 and TRBJ1-3; 8 bases fit TRBD1. CDR1 ENHRY and CDR2 SYGVKD come from the germline V gene. The length of the CDR3 is 18 residues. V was clipped by 8 bases and J by 0 bases; unmatched bases: 15. Written as DNA, the CDR3 is TGTGCCATCGGAGCGTCCTGGGGACAGGACCCCTCTGGAAACACCATATATTTT. Its translation: CAIGASWGQDPSGNTIYF.

V is TRBV18 and J is TRBJ2-1, with 9 positions matching TRBD2. CDR3 length equals 15 residues. Germline V gene data show CDR1 as KGHSH and CDR2 as LQKENI. V lost 0 bases, J lost 15 bases, and 12 bases stayed unmatched. The CDR3 DNA is TGTGCCAGCTCACCACCGGTAAAGAGCGGGGGGTCTCTGTTCTTC. Translated: CASSPPVKSGGSLFF.

This clone was detected only a few times. V is TRBV19 and J is TRBJ1-6; 7 bases align to TRBD1. Looked up from germline, CDR1 is LNHDA and CDR2 is SQIVND (reference sequence). V was clipped by 5 bases and J by 9 bases; unmatched bases: 7. This CDR3 spans 14 amino acids. CDR3 region: CASSDHDRVSPLHF. In DNA form, the CDR3 reads TGTGCCAGTAGTGACCATGACAGGGTTTCACCCCTCCACTTT.

The chain is built from TRBV2 and TRBJ2-4; 12 positions match TRBD1. This CDR3 spans 18 amino acids. Germline V gene lookup returns CDR1 SNHLY and CDR2 FYNNEI. The ends lost 7 bases at V and 0 bases at J; junction bases unmatched: 10. The CDR3: CASIRGTGGRLAKNIQYF. CDR3 DNA sequence: TGTGCCAGCATCCGTGGGACAGGGGGCCGCCTAGCCAAAAACATTCAGTACTTC.

In its sample, this clone was seen once. The J gene is TRBJ2-1, the V gene TRBV5-6, with 9 positions matching TRBD2. Germline values: CDR1 SGHDT, CDR2 YYEEEE. The CDR3 contains 15 residues. V shed 2 bases and J 7 bases; nucleotides not matched to a gene: 7. CDR3 amino acids: CASSLRGGAGNEQFF. As DNA, the CDR3 is TGTGCCAGCAGCTTACGCGGGGGGGCCGGGAATGAGCAGTTCTTC.

The V and J genes are TRBV6-2 or TRBV6-3 and TRBJ2-7; 12 bases align to TRBD2. V trimming: 0 bases; J trimming: 7 bases; junction bases outside the gene matches: 13. CDR1 and CDR2 from the germline V gene are MNHEY and SVGEGT. The length of the CDR3 is 18 residues. DNA of the CDR3: TGTGCCAGCAGTTACTCGTTTTTGACGACTAGCGGGGGTTCGGAGCAGTACTTC. Encoded protein: CASSYSFLTTSGGSEQYF.

This clone was recorded only once. The chain couples TRBV2 to TRBJ1-1; 7 bases align to TRBD1. The germline CDR1 and CDR2 sequences are SNHLY and FYNNEI. With 10 bases clipped from V and 1 base from J, the junction kept 9 bases outside the gene matches. This CDR3 is built from 14 residues. The CDR3, as DNA: TGTGCCACATCATACAGGGGAGAGAACACTGAAGCTTTCTTT. It yields the protein CATSYRGENTEAFF. The full variable domain, with the rest looked up from reference TRBV2 and TRBJ1-1, is EPEVTQTPSHQVTQMGQEVILRCVPISNHLYFYWYRQILGQKVEFLVSFYNNEISEKSEIFDDQFSVERPDGSNFTLKIRSTKLEDSAMYFCATSYRGENTEAFFGQGTRLTVV.

In this sample, this clone turned up a few times. The rearrangement uses TRBV18 and TRBJ2-5; 7 bases are a match to TRBD1. The CDR3 runs 15 residues. Germline assignment: CDR1 KGHSH and CDR2 LQKENI. V lost 2 bases, J lost 4 bases, and 7 bases stayed unmatched. The CDR3 region is CASSPGRQGIETQYF. The CDR3 bases are TGTGCCAGCTCACCAGGGCGACAGGGTATAGAGACCCAGTACTTC. The variable domain in full, completed from reference TRBV18 and TRBJ2-5, reads NAGVMQNPRHLVRRRGQEARLRCSPMKGHSHVYWYRQLPEEGLKFMVYLQKENIIDESGMPKERFSAEFPKEGPSILRIQQVVRGDSAAYFCASSPGRQGIETQYFGPGTRLLVL.

This clone has just a few counts. The J gene is TRBJ2-1, the V gene TRBV4-1; TRBD2 matches at 12 bases. The CDR3 length is 15 residues. The ends lost 3 bases at V and 12 bases at J; junction bases unmatched: 9. Germline CDR1 reads MGHRA; CDR2 reads YSYEKL. In DNA, the CDR3 is TGCGCCAGCAGCCACGGGACTAGCGGGTTACAGGGGCAGTTCTTC. Translating it yields CASSHGTSGLQGQFF.

CDR3 loop: CASSPTDRDYNSPLHF. The CDR3 DNA follows: TGTGCCAGCAGTCCTACTGACAGGGACTATAATTCACCCCTCCACTTT. The V gene is TRBV6-6, the J gene TRBJ1-6, with TRBD1 matching over 7 bases. The CDR3 runs 16 residues. Germline CDR1 is MNHNY and CDR2 is SVGAGI (reference sequence). V shed 5 bases, J shed 3 bases, and the junction held 7 bases outside the gene matches.

The chain recombines TRBV4-2 with TRBJ2-1, with TRBD2 as a possible D gene (6 bases). Trimming left V 4 bases short and J 7 bases short, with 14 bases between. This CDR3 contains 14 residues. Germline values: CDR1 LGHNA, CDR2 YNFKEQ. CDR3 loop: CASSRAGGQNEQFF. CDR3 sequence (DNA): TGTGCCAGCAGCCGAGCCGGAGGGCAGAATGAGCAGTTCTTC.